Given below is one T cell receptor beta chain in context. The sample belongs to a study of T cell responses to AZD1222 COVID-19 vaccine. Clones were sequenced by immunoSEQ multiplex PCR, and TCRdb holds only the in-frame ones, with some missing. The sample holds some 140,000 clones, less than 90% seen once. Germline CDR1 is MNHEY and CDR2 is SVGAGI. The CDR3 consists of 12 residues. The germline V and J ends were trimmed by 2 bases and 2 bases, with 3 bases remaining between them. Sequencing was performed on peripheral blood, taken on day 0 of MenACWY control vaccination. The chain carries TRBV6-5 and TRBJ1-2; D ambiguous. The TCR originated in an adult in good health. The CDR3 region is CASSYQNYGYTF. The CDR3 DNA reads TGTGCCAGCAGTTACCAGAACTATGGCTACACCTTC.